Listed below are T cell receptor beta chains from one sample, sequenced in a study of blood T cell repertoires in COVID-19. Sequencing was performed with immunoSEQ multiplex PCR; in TCRdb, only in-frame clones are kept and a portion is missing. Of about 200,000 clones listed, 65% to 85% are singletons. Sequencing used peripheral blood. These receptors came from a human donor in a cohort sampled during active COVID-19. The CDR3 runs from the conserved cysteine through the conserved F or W. Fields, in order: J gene, V gene, CDR3 protein.

TRBJ1-2	TRBV3-1/TRBV3-2	CASSQDRAGGHGYTF
TRBJ2-7	TRBV5-1	CASSLEGGSVMREQYF
TRBJ1-4	TRBV2	CASSDGNNEKLFF
TRBJ2-2	TRBV7-2	CASSSGQGAIGELFF
TRBJ2-3	TRBV3-1/TRBV3-2	CASSFTGGRRDTQYF
TRBJ1-1	TRBV28	CASGQLNTEAFF
TRBJ2-1	TRBV2	CASRGDNNEQFF
TRBJ2-7	TRBV6-5	CASLEQGTSEQYF
TRBJ1-1	TRBV15	CATSRGGQGHTEAFF
TRBJ1-1	TRBV6-2/TRBV6-3	CASSYREPNTEAFF
TRBJ2-7	TRBV11-2	CASSLYFYREHSNEQYF
TRBJ1-4	TRBV2	CASSWNSEKLFF
TRBJ1-5	TRBV7-8	CASSSLTGGNQPQHF
TRBJ1-5	TRBV9	CASSVGQGSNQPQHF
TRBJ1-1	TRBV3-1/TRBV3-2	CASSQARGGWAEAFF
TRBJ2-1	TRBV12-1	CASSFGGGQALGEQFF
TRBJ1-1	TRBV28	CASSFWGGDTEAFF
TRBJ1-2	TRBV24-1	CATSESTGHGYTF
TRBJ1-6	TRBV5-1	CASSTNRDGSYNSPLHF
TRBJ1-4	TRBV4-1	CASSRQGTNEKLFF
TRBJ1-2	TRBV28	CASRHPGGGYTF
TRBJ2-1	TRBV7-3	CASSPLSGGGYNEQFF
TRBJ2-5	TRBV5-1	CASSRNRDGETQYF
TRBJ1-6	TRBV6-2/TRBV6-3	CASSYWQGADSPLHF
TRBJ2-1	TRBV19	CASTTGLAGEHEQFF
TRBJ1-3	TRBV28	CASSAPGLNSGNTIYF
TRBJ2-1	TRBV29-1	CSVGDSMNEQFF
TRBJ2-3	TRBV27	CASSLGRRDTQYF
TRBJ2-5	TRBV11-2	CASSSYSDRGETQYF
TRBJ2-1	TRBV10-3	CAISPGTDSYNEQFF
TRBJ2-2	TRBV7-9	CASSPPSSLGQGYTGELFF
TRBJ2-1	TRBV28	CASSLAKSSYNEQFF
TRBJ2-5	TRBV7-3	CASSLYGGVQETQYF
TRBJ2-3	TRBV28	CASSPHLSGGAGDTQYF
TRBJ2-7	TRBV27	CASSPPGPTEQYF
TRBJ1-1	TRBV28	CASSLPHGQGATEAFF
TRBJ2-5	TRBV28	CASGPGGVETQYF
TRBJ2-7	TRBV28	CASSLSVTSSYEQYF
TRBJ1-2	TRBV19	CASSWGQGAGYGYTF
TRBJ2-7	TRBV4-2	CASSQDDRSVYEQYF
TRBJ2-1	TRBV6-5	CASSPRNNEQFF
TRBJ2-1	TRBV5-1	CASRPGLAGSNEQFF
TRBJ1-4	TRBV5-1	CASSLDRRNEKLFF
TRBJ2-5	TRBV7-3	CASSSSATGLASETQYF
TRBJ2-2	TRBV6-5	CASSYDWAGVRELFF
TRBJ1-2	TRBV11-2	CASSWAGTGNGYTF
TRBJ2-5	TRBV5-1	CASSPTGGLETQYF
TRBJ1-1	TRBV3-1/TRBV3-2	CASSSLHTEAFF
TRBJ2-7	TRBV5-1	CASSLAGLAGGTYEQYF